This T cell receptor (beta chain) is drawn from a study of blood T cell repertoires in COVID-19. Study details: From the United States, Italy and Spain came samples of acute and convalescent COVID-19. From T cells, B-cell-depleted T cells, or PBMCs came the material, which was cDNA or gDNA.

It was during active infection that Seattle patients were enrolled and then longitudinally followed. Original methodology: Amplification from reference gene primers served as the basis for estimated nucleated cell counts. This table comes from immunoSEQ multiplex PCR, and its TCRdb copy is limited to in-frame clones, with some not included. That table gives V, J and clone size, and the DNA gave D and trimming. The sample has 250,000 to 400,000 clones, approximately 90% seen once. Sequences were obtained from peripheral blood. This TCR was recovered from a woman aged 25-40 years with COVID-19, enrolled during active disease.

The CDR3 DNA reads TGTGCCAGCAGTGCGTTCGGTCTGAACACTGAAGCTTTCTTT. Protein sequence: CASSAFGLNTEAFF. The chain couples TRBV2 to TRBJ1-1; no clear D. V was shortened by 4 bases and J by 0 bases, with 9 bases between the two germline ends. The CDR3 length is 14 residues. In germline, CDR1 is SNHLY, CDR2 FYNNEI.